This T cell receptor (beta chain) appears in the sequencing data of a study of T-cell reconstitution after alpha-beta-depleted transplantation in children. With respect to this clonotype: Its antigen is as yet unknown.

Overall study results and limits: Several hundred graft clones that had expanded were reportedly the source of alpha-beta T cells about two months after transplant.

Unique molecular identifiers were used to barcode this TCRbeta library. From the PCR reads, TCRdb called clonotypes with MiXCR, one entry per CDR3 protein. The sample records approximately 270,000 distinct CDR3 sequences, around 25% being singletons. The material sequenced was PBMCs, mostly from graft donor cells, taken 360 days after TCRalphabeta/CD19-depleted stem cell transplant. This TCR was sampled from a female patient aged 2-9 years who had a stem cell transplant for congenital amegakaryocytic thrombocytopenia, so the T cells may come from the graft donor.

CDR3 in amino acids: CASSYRQVNQPQHF. In DNA, the CDR3 is TGTGCCAGCAGTTACCGGCAGGTCAATCAGCCCCAGCATTTT. The chain has TRBV6-2 or TRBV6-3 and TRBJ1-5, with no clear D. Per germline, CDR1 MNHEY and CDR2 SVGEGT. V was clipped by 2 bases and J by 3 bases, with 8 bases between them. The CDR3 runs 14 residues.